In its sample, the clone carrying this T cell receptor (beta chain) was seen many times. These data are taken from a study of Graves' ophthalmopathy and Graves' hyperthyroidism. The CDR3 spans 15 residues. V lost 4 bases and J 1 base, leaving 15 bases between the germline ends. Germline CDR1 reads SGHRS; CDR2 reads YFSETQ. RNA transcripts were the template, and TCR beta CDR3 regions were amplified from them. An opening RT-PCR round employed HTBI primers and preceded a second-round multiplex PCR. TCRdb reprocessed the multiplex PCR reads via MiXCR and lists one record per CDR3 protein. The sample records hundreds of thousands of distinct CDR3 sequences, approximately 21% being singletons.

This TCR was recovered from a woman between 18 and 30 years old with stable Graves' hyperthyroidism. Some clones in this sample may be carry-over from other donors' samples. V gene TRBV5-1 combines with J gene TRBJ2-7; TRBD1 might be the D (5 bases). Sequenced: peripheral blood. CDR3 amino acids: CASSINSGWSYEQYF. The CDR3 DNA sequence: TGCGCCAGCAGCATTAATTCAGGGTGGTCCTACGAGCAGTACTTC.